The text below deals with one T cell receptor (beta chain). Trimming pared 0 bases from V and 6 bases from J, leaving 11 bases between. CDR1 LGHNA and CDR2 YSLEER come from the germline V gene. CDR3 length: 15 amino acids. Assay used: immunoSEQ multiplex PCR; TCRdb lists only in-frame clones, some missing. This table has approximately 2.4 million clones, roughly 95% appearing once. This entry belongs to a study of shared clonotypes between healthy human individuals. Sequencing input: naive CD4+ T cells sorted from blood. Subset indicated: CD45RA+ positively selected. This receptor was taken from a man between 18 and 29 years old in good health. V gene TRBV4-3 combines with J gene TRBJ2-2; no definite D call. The CDR3 DNA reads TGCGCCAGCAGCCAAGATCTCAGCCCCCCCGGGGAGCTGTTTTTT. Its protein product is CASSQDLSPPGELFF.